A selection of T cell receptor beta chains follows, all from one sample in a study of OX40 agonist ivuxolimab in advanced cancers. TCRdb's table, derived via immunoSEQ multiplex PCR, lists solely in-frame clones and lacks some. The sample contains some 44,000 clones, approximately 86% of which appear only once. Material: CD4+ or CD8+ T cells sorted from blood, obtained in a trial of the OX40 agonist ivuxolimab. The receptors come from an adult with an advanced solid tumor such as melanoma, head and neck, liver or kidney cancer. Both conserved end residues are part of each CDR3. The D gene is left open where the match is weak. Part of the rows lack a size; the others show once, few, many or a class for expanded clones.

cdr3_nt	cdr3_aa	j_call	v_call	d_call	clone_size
TGTGCCAGCTCCGGGACACCCGGGGGCGAGCAGTACTTC	CASSGTPGGEQYF	TRBJ2-7	TRBV2	.	.
TGTGCCAGCACGTCCAGGGGCTATCAGCCCCAGCATTTT	CASTSRGYQPQHF	TRBJ1-5	TRBV2	.	.
TGTGCCAGCAGCCATGCCAATGAGCAGTTCTTC	CASSHANEQFF	TRBJ2-1	TRBV16	.	once
TGCGCCAGCAGCTTGGCAGATACAAGCGAGCAGTACTTC	CASSLADTSEQYF	TRBJ2-7	TRBV5-1	.	once
TGTGCCAGCAGTCCAACGGCAACTAATGAAAAACTGTTTTTT	CASSPTATNEKLFF	TRBJ1-4	TRBV7-2	.	.
TGTGCCAGCAGTGAACAGGACAGAGGTAAAAACATTCAGTACTTC	CASSEQDRGKNIQYF	TRBJ2-4	TRBV25-1	.	.
TGTGCCAGCAGCTTGACCGGGGACGTCAGTCAGCCCCAGCATTTT	CASSLTGDVSQPQHF	TRBJ1-5	TRBV5-5	.	few
TGTGCCAGCAGCCTCTCCCACGGAGCGGTGGGAGCTTTCTTT	CASSLSHGAVGAFF	TRBJ1-1	TRBV7-8	.	.
TGTGCCTGGAGTATCGGTGAAGTCCTCGGGGCCAACGTCCTGACTTTC	CAWSIGEVLGANVLTF	TRBJ2-6	TRBV30	.	.
TGTGCCAGCAGTTTAGCCCTGCAGGATTCATCCTACGAGCAGTACTTC	CASSLALQDSSYEQYF	TRBJ2-7	TRBV28	.	.
TGTGCCAGCCAGCCTACAGGGGGCGCTCAGCTGAACACTGAAGCTTTCTTT	CASQPTGGAQLNTEAFF	TRBJ1-1	TRBV28	TRBD1	.
TGTGCCAGCTCCCAGACAGGGCGGACTGAAGCTTTCTTT	CASSQTGRTEAFF	TRBJ1-1	TRBV18	TRBD1	.
TGTGCCAGCAGCGTAGGGTTAAGAGCGGGGGCCACAGATACGCAGTATTTT	CASSVGLRAGATDTQYF	TRBJ2-3	TRBV9	TRBD2	.
TGTGCCAGCAGTGATCTTGGGACAGGGCGTTACAATGAGCAGTTCTTC	CASSDLGTGRYNEQFF	TRBJ2-1	TRBV2	TRBD1	.
TGTGCCAGCAGCAAGGGGCAGGCCCTGATTGCTTTCTTT	CASSKGQALIAFF	TRBJ1-1	TRBV21-1	.	few
TGTGCCAGTAGTTCACCGGGACAGCGCACAGATACGCAGTATTTT	CASSSPGQRTDTQYF	TRBJ2-3	TRBV19	TRBD1	.
TGTGCCAGCAGCTTAGAGACGGAGACTAGTGGCTACACCTTC	CASSLETETSGYTF	TRBJ1-2	TRBV7-9	.	.
TGTGCCAGCTCACCCGGGACAGACCCCTTCTACGAGCAGTACTTC	CASSPGTDPFYEQYF	TRBJ2-7	TRBV18	TRBD1	.
TGCGCCAGCAGCGAACAAGCGGAGAATGAGCAGTTCTTC	CASSEQAENEQFF	TRBJ2-1	TRBV5-1	.	.
TGCGCCAGCAGCCAAGATTGGGGTTTCGATGGAGATACGCAGTATTTT	CASSQDWGFDGDTQYF	TRBJ2-3	TRBV4-3	.	once
TGTGCCAGCAGCTTGGGGACAGGACCCTACGAGCAGTACTTC	CASSLGTGPYEQYF	TRBJ2-7	TRBV7-6	TRBD1	once
TGCAGTGCCCGGCCAAAGCAGTTCTTC	CSARPKQFF	TRBJ2-1	TRBV20-1	.	.
TGTGCCAGCAGCTCGGCCACTGAAGCTTTCTTT	CASSSATEAFF	TRBJ1-1	TRBV7-9	.	.
TGTGCCAGCTCACCACCGACATTGAGGACTGAAGCTTTCTTT	CASSPPTLRTEAFF	TRBJ1-1	TRBV18	.	.
TGTGCCAGCTCACCATCCGGATCAGGAAAACTGTTTTTT	CASSPSGSGKLFF	TRBJ1-4	TRBV18	.	.
TGCGCCAGCAGTTCTGGACAGGGTGAGGCCAACGTCCTGACTTTC	CASSSGQGEANVLTF	TRBJ2-6	TRBV4-1	TRBD1	.
TGTGCCAGCAGTCTCGGGACAGCTTCTGGAAACACCATATATTTT	CASSLGTASGNTIYF	TRBJ1-3	TRBV6-6	TRBD1	.
TGTGCCAGCAGCCCTCGGGACGCTGGCTACACCTTC	CASSPRDAGYTF	TRBJ1-2	TRBV5-4	.	.
TGTGCCAGCAACCGACTAGCGGGGGGCTACACAGATACGCAGTATTTT	CASNRLAGGYTDTQYF	TRBJ2-3	TRBV7-2	TRBD2	.
TGTGCCAGCAGTTACCAGGGGACAGATACGCAGTATTTT	CASSYQGTDTQYF	TRBJ2-3	TRBV7-6	.	.
TGTGCCAGCAGCTTAACCGCGGGGGCAGATACGCAGTATTTT	CASSLTAGADTQYF	TRBJ2-3	TRBV7-9	TRBD2	.
TGTGCCAGCTCACCACGGGGTGAGGGTTTGAACACTGAAGCTTTCTTT	CASSPRGEGLNTEAFF	TRBJ1-1	TRBV18	.	once
TGTGCCAGCAGCTCCTCGTTAGAACGGGATGAGCAGTTCTTC	CASSSSLERDEQFF	TRBJ2-1	TRBV7-2	.	.
TGTGCCAGCAGAGGCATGGGGGGAAACACCATATATTTT	CASRGMGGNTIYF	TRBJ1-3	TRBV2	.	.
TGTGCCAGCAGCCTAACTAGCGCATCCTACAATGAGCAGTTCTTC	CASSLTSASYNEQFF	TRBJ2-1	TRBV7-2	TRBD2	.
TGTGCCACAGGAAACACCGGGGAGCTGTTTTTT	CATGNTGELFF	TRBJ2-2	TRBV10-3	.	.
TGTGCCACCAGCAGCGAAGTACAGGGACCCTACGAGCAGTACTTC	CATSSEVQGPYEQYF	TRBJ2-7	TRBV15	.	.
TGTGCCAGCAGCTCGAGTCGCCTGTCTAGCACAGATACGCAGTATTTT	CASSSSRLSSTDTQYF	TRBJ2-3	TRBV7-9	.	.
TGCGCCAGCAGCCAAGTTTGGACTACGAACACCGGGGAGCTGTTTTTT	CASSQVWTTNTGELFF	TRBJ2-2	TRBV4-1	.	.
TGTGCCAGCAGTCCTGGGGGGGGGACAGATACGCAGTATTTT	CASSPGGGTDTQYF	TRBJ2-3	TRBV2	TRBD2	.
TGCGCCAGCAGCTTGGGTCAGGCTCCCGGGGAGCTGTTTTTT	CASSLGQAPGELFF	TRBJ2-2	TRBV5-1	.	.
TGTGCCAGCAGTGAAGCCCCGGGCGGGGCGAACACTGAAGCTTTCTTT	CASSEAPGGANTEAFF	TRBJ1-1	TRBV2	.	once
TGTGCCAGCAGCTCGACCGTTATGGGCACAGATACGCAGTATTTT	CASSSTVMGTDTQYF	TRBJ2-3	TRBV5-4	.	.
TGTGCCAGCAGTCTTTCCCCTTTCGGCAGGAGATTTAACTATGGCTACACCTTC	CASSLSPFGRRFNYGYTF	TRBJ1-2	TRBV28	.	.
TGTGCCAGCAGCCCACAGGGGTTCGGTTCACCCCTCCACTTT	CASSPQGFGSPLHF	TRBJ1-6	TRBV14	TRBD1	.
TGTGCTAGCAGCTTAGGGCTAGCGGGAGTTGGTGGCGGGGAGCTGTTTTTT	CASSLGLAGVGGGELFF	TRBJ2-2	TRBV7-7	TRBD2	.
TGCGCCAGCAGCTTGGATCCATGGGACAGGGCTTACGAGCAGTACTTC	CASSLDPWDRAYEQYF	TRBJ2-7	TRBV5-1	TRBD1	.
TGTGCCAGCACCCCACCCGGTATGGGGGGCGAGCAGTACTTC	CASTPPGMGGEQYF	TRBJ2-7	TRBV6-6	.	few
TGTGCCAGCAGCTTAGGCTCCATTAGTTCGGGGGCTCCGAAGGCTGAAGCTTTCTTT	CASSLGSISSGAPKAEAFF	TRBJ1-1	TRBV13	.	.
TGTGCCAGCAGCGGGGACAGGGGTATGAACACTGAAGCTTTCTTT	CASSGDRGMNTEAFF	TRBJ1-1	TRBV5-4	TRBD1	.
TGTGCCAGCAGGGAAGGCCGAACCTCTGGAAACACCATATATTTT	CASREGRTSGNTIYF	TRBJ1-3	TRBV6-1	.	.
TGTGCCAGCAGTCAGTATAGGCTGAACACCGGGGAGCTGTTTTTT	CASSQYRLNTGELFF	TRBJ2-2	TRBV6-1	.	.
TGCAGCGCTGCCACCGGGGGGAGCGGGACCGGGGAGCTGTTTTTT	CSAATGGSGTGELFF	TRBJ2-2	TRBV29-1	TRBD2	.
TGTGCCAGCAGCACCCTCGGGGGGGACGACTATGGCTACACCTTC	CASSTLGGDDYGYTF	TRBJ1-2	TRBV5-5	.	once
TGTGCCAGCAGCGCAGGGGGCGTAACTGGAAACACCATATATTTT	CASSAGGVTGNTIYF	TRBJ1-3	TRBV28	TRBD1	.